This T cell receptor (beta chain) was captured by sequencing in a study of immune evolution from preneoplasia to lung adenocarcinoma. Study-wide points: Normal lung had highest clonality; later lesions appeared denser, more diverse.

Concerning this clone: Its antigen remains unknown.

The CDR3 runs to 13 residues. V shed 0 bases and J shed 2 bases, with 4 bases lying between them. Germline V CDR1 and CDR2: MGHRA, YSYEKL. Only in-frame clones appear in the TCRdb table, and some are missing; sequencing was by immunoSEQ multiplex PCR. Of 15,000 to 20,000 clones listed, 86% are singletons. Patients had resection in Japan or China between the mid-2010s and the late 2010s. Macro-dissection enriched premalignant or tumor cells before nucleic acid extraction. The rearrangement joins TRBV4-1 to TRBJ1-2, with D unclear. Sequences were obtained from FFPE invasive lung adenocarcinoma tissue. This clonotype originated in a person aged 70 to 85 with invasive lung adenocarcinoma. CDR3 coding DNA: TGCGCCAGCAGCCAAGAACCGAACTATGGCTACACCTTC. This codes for CASSQEPNYGYTF.